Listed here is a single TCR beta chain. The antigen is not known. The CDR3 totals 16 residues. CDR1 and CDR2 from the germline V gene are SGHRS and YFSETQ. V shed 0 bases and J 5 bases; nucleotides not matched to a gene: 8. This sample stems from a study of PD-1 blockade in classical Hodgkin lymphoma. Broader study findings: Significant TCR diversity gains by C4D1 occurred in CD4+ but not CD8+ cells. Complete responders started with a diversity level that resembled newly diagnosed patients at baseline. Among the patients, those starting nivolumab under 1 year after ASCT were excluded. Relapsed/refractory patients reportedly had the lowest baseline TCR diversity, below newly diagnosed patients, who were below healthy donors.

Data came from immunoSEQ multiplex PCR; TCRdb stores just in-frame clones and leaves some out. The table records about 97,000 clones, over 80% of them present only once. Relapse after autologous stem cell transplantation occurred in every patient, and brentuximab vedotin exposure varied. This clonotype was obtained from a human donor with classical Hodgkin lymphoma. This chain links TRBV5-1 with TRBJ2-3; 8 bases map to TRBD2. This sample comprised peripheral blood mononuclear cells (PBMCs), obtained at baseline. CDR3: CASSLGPAGVEDTQYF. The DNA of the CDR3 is TGCGCCAGCAGCTTGGGGCCAGCGGGAGTGGAAGATACGCAGTATTTT.